These 14 T cell receptor beta chains were sequenced from one sample in a study of cytotoxic CD8 clonotypes in ibrutinib-treated CLL. TCRdb's copy holds only in-frame clones and misses some; the assay was immunoSEQ multiplex PCR. Of some 310,000 clones listed, 70% to 80% are singletons. The source material was PBMCs, sampled before ibrutinib treatment. All receptors come from a human donor with chronic lymphocytic leukemia.

V gene TRBV4-2 combines with J gene TRBJ1-3, with a weak D call TRBD1 (5 bases). V lost 5 bases, J lost 0 bases, and 14 bases lay in between. This CDR3 is built from 16 residues. Germline assignment: CDR1 LGHNA and CDR2 YNFKEQ. The CDR3 loop is CASSFTGIASGNTIYF. CDR3 in DNA: TGTGCCAGCAGCTTTACAGGCATAGCCTCTGGAAACACCATATATTTT.

This clone was recorded a few times. V gene TRBV27 combines with J gene TRBJ2-1; the D is unclear. The germline V gene encodes CDR1 MNHEY and CDR2 SMNVEV (reference sequence). The germline V and J ends were trimmed by 0 bases and 6 bases, with 6 bases remaining between them. The CDR3 loop spans 13 amino acids. CDR3 DNA sequence: TGTGCCAGCAGTTTATCGGTAGGCAATGAGCAGTTCTTC. It is translated as CASSLSVGNEQFF.

This clone was seen a handful of times. The V and J genes are TRBV27 and TRBJ1-5; the D is unclear. From germline, CDR1 is MNHEY and CDR2 SMNVEV (reference sequence). This CDR3 is 14 amino acids long. Trimming took off 6 bases at V and 6 bases at J, with 15 bases between the two ends. The CDR3 sequence is CASSDAGPRQPQHF. In nucleotides, the CDR3 is TGTGCCAGCAGCGACGCAGGACCTCGTCAGCCCCAGCATTTT.

The V gene is TRBV4-3, the J gene TRBJ1-2; 11 bases are shared with TRBD1. The germline V gene encodes CDR1 LGHNA and CDR2 YSLEER. The V and J ends lost 4 bases and 6 bases, in that order; junction bases with no gene match: 4. The CDR3 runs 14 residues. The CDR3 DNA is TGCGCCAGCAGCCGAGCGGGACAGGGGGATGGCTACACCTTC. Its protein product is CASSRAGQGDGYTF.

The chain is built from TRBV4-3 and TRBJ2-7; 7 nucleotides agree with TRBD1. This CDR3 has 16 residues. The V gene's germline CDR1 is LGHNA and CDR2 YSLEER. V shed 1 base and J 3 bases; nucleotides not matched to a gene: 9. CDR3 sequence reads: CASSQGATGFGYEQYF. The CDR3 DNA reads TGCGCCAGCAGCCAAGGGGCGACAGGGTTTGGCTACGAGCAGTACTTC.

The table lists this clone with many counts. The rearrangement links TRBV27 to TRBJ2-2; a possible D gene is TRBD2 (6 bases). The V end was cut by 6 bases, the J end by 5 bases, with 22 bases between. This CDR3 has 17 residues. In germline, CDR1 is MNHEY, CDR2 SMNVEV (reference sequence). DNA of the CDR3: TGTGCCAGCAGCAGAACTAGCCAATCCTTGGGGACCGGGGAGCTGTTTTTT. It is translated as CASSRTSQSLGTGELFF.

The V and J genes are TRBV25-1 and TRBJ2-3, with a tentative D call TRBD2 (5 bases). V lost 3 bases to trimming and J lost 0 bases, with 10 bases between them. Germline V gives CDR1 MGHDK, CDR2 SYGVNS. The CDR3 is 15 amino acids. The DNA of the CDR3 is TGTGCCAGCAGTGATGATGGCGGGAGCACAGATACGCAGTATTTT. It codes for CASSDDGGSTDTQYF.

This chain uses TRBV5-4 with TRBJ2-3, with D perhaps matching TRBD2 (7 bases). Germline values: CDR1 SGHNT, CDR2 YYREEE (reference sequence). The CDR3 totals 17 residues. V was trimmed by 0 bases and J by 4 bases, leaving 18 bases between them. CDR3 in amino acids: CASSLVGAGAVADTQYF. In DNA, the CDR3 is TGTGCCAGCAGCTTGGTTGGGGCGGGGGCGGTAGCAGATACGCAGTATTTT.

J is TRBJ1-2 and V is TRBV29-1; D call uncertain. In germline, CDR1 is SQVTM, CDR2 ANQGSEA. Trimming pared 5 bases from V and 8 bases from J, leaving 15 bases between. The CDR3 spans 12 residues. The CDR3 spells CSVRTSELGYTF. In DNA, the CDR3 is TGCAGCGTTCGCACCTCAGAGTTGGGCTACACCTTC.

This chain links TRBV30 with TRBJ1-1; 9 bases are a match to TRBD1. V lost 4 bases and J lost 1; bases outside the gene matches: 10. Per germline, CDR1 GTSNPN and CDR2 SVGIG (reference sequence). This CDR3 contains 16 residues. The CDR3 sequence: CAWTVPYRGRNTEAFF. As DNA, the CDR3 is TGTGCCTGGACGGTCCCGTACAGGGGGCGGAACACTGAAGCTTTCTTT.

The chain carries TRBV7-9 and TRBJ1-1; no definite D call. Germline loops: CDR1 SEHNR, CDR2 FQNEAQ (reference sequence). The length of the CDR3 is 14 residues. The V and J ends lost 1 base and 11 bases respectively, with 17 bases between them. The CDR3, as DNA: TGTGCCAGCAGCTTAGGGACGGCTGCAGGACGGGCTTTCTTT. This codes for CASSLGTAAGRAFF.

The J gene is TRBJ2-7, the V gene TRBV29-1; the match to TRBD2 covers 9 bases. The germline V gene encodes CDR1 SQVTM and CDR2 ANQGSEA. The length of the CDR3 is 19 residues. The V and J ends lost 5 bases and 4 bases, in that order; junction bases with no gene match: 24. The CDR3 loop is CSVYEPDLSVAGASYEQYF. For the CDR3, the DNA is TGCAGCGTTTACGAACCTGATCTTTCGGTAGCGGGGGCCTCTTACGAGCAGTACTTC.

V usage is TRBV7-6 and J usage is TRBJ2-1; no definite D call. CDR1 is SGHVS and CDR2 is FNYEAQ in the germline V gene. The CDR3 totals 13 residues. The V and J ends lost 0 bases and 7 bases respectively, with 7 bases between them. This CDR3 reads CASSLALGNEQFF. The CDR3 bases are TGTGCCAGCAGCTTAGCGCTCGGAAATGAGCAGTTCTTC.

Points on this clone: Distinct nucleotide sequences in the sample also encode this CDR3. V and J are TRBV9 and TRBJ2-7; D unclear. The CDR3 length is 13 residues. Germline CDR1 is SGDLS and CDR2 is YYNGEE. Trimming stripped 2 bases from V and 0 bases from J, with 6 bases between. The CDR3 nucleotides read TGTGCCAGCAGCGTCGGCAGCTCCTACGAGCAGTACTTC. Its translation: CASSVGSSYEQYF.